What follows are 7 T cell receptor beta chains derived from one specimen sequenced in a study of blood T cells in healthy people across ages (dated by TCRdb to between 2014 and 2016). Libraries were built with 5' RACE. TCRdb lists the instrument as Illumina HiSeq 2500. A second PCR of roughly 7 to 11 cycles was run with a J-beta primer mix and a sample-barcoded 5' primer. The public reads were run again by TCRdb, first through fastp at Q25 and then through MiXCR, and only productive beta chains were kept. Each CDR3 protein gets just one entry, which takes the most common genes and DNA from the rows behind it. The sample contains hundreds of thousands of distinct CDR3 sequences, about 42% of them found a single time. Approximately 19% of the sample comes from the top ten. The sequencing input was blood. Receptors originate from a man between 60 and 70 years old in good health.

As concerns this clonotype: A much larger clonotype is one base distant, so this may be a read error. This chain links TRBV20-1 with TRBJ2-3; 7 positions match TRBD1. V was clipped by 5 bases and J by 0 bases; unmatched bases: 5. Germline V lookup: CDR1 DFQATT, CDR2 SNEGSKA (reference sequence). This CDR3 is 14 amino acids long. The CDR3 bases are TGCAGTGCTGGGAAACAGGGGAGCACAGATACGCAGTATTTT. It specifies CSAGKQGSTDTQYF.

The V gene is TRBV7-9, the J gene TRBJ1-2, with 7 bases that match TRBD1. The V gene's germline CDR1 is SEHNR and CDR2 FQNEAQ (reference sequence). J gave up 8 bases and V 5 bases, and 8 bases lay outside the gene matches. The CDR3 is 13 amino acids. The CDR3 bases are TGTGCCAGCAGCCCAGGACAGGACCCCGGCTACACCTTC. It codes for CASSPGQDPGYTF.

This chain uses TRBV20-1 with TRBJ2-1, with D perhaps TRBD1 (5 bases). There are 16 residues in the CDR3. Germline V gene data show CDR1 as DFQATT and CDR2 as SNEGSKA (reference sequence). V was trimmed by 1 base and J by 10 bases, leaving 23 bases between them. CDR3 sequence reads: CSARGGGDSGFTEQFF. As DNA, the CDR3 is TGCAGTGCTAGAGGTGGTGGTGATTCAGGGTTCACCGAGCAGTTCTTC.

This clonotype has just a few counts. This may come from a read error, since a much larger clone is one base off. The chain is built from TRBV7-9 and TRBJ2-5; D is uncertain. The CDR3 spans 11 residues. Trimming took 3 bases from V and 5 from J, leaving 4 bases between them. Germline V CDR1 and CDR2: SEHNR, FQNEAQ (reference sequence). CDR3 region: CASSFMETQYF. In nucleotides, the CDR3 is TGTGCCAGCAGCTTTATGGAGACCCAGTACTTC. Complete variable domain (other parts from reference TRBV7-9 and TRBJ2-5): DTGVSQNPRHKITKRGQNVTFRCDPISEHNRLYWYRQTLGQGPEFLTYFQNEAQLEKSRLLSDRFSAERPKGSFSTLEIQRTEQGDSAMYLCASSFMETQYFGPGTRLLVL.

This clonotype has only a few counts. The gene calls are TRBV6-5 and TRBJ2-6, with D possibly TRBD1 on 6 matching bases. Trimming shortened V by 2 bases and J by 2 bases, and 13 bases separated the two germline ends. Germline CDR1 is MNHEY and CDR2 is SVGAGI. This CDR3 has 17 residues. CDR3 DNA sequence: TGTGCCAGCAGTTACGTACAGGGAGAGGCTGGGGCCAACGTCCTGACTTTC. It specifies CASSYVQGEAGANVLTF.

This clonotype was found once. The chain links TRBV7-2 to TRBJ1-2; D gene uncertain. The CDR3 loop spans 14 amino acids. V was trimmed by 2 bases and J by 2 bases, leaving 9 bases between them. In germline, CDR1 is SGHTA, CDR2 FQGNSA. The DNA of the CDR3 is TGTGCCAGCAGCTTAACTCAGACGAACTATGGCTACACCTTC. Translating it yields CASSLTQTNYGYTF.

The chain employs TRBV7-9 and TRBJ2-1, with TRBD1 as a possible D gene (5 bases). CDR1 is SEHNR and CDR2 is FQNEAQ in the germline V gene (reference sequence). V was shortened by 5 bases and J by 1 base, with 15 bases between the two germline ends. The CDR3 is 16 residues long. CDR3 protein: CASSASPGWSYNEQFF. The CDR3 DNA is TGTGCCAGCAGCGCCTCCCCAGGGTGGTCCTACAATGAGCAGTTCTTC.